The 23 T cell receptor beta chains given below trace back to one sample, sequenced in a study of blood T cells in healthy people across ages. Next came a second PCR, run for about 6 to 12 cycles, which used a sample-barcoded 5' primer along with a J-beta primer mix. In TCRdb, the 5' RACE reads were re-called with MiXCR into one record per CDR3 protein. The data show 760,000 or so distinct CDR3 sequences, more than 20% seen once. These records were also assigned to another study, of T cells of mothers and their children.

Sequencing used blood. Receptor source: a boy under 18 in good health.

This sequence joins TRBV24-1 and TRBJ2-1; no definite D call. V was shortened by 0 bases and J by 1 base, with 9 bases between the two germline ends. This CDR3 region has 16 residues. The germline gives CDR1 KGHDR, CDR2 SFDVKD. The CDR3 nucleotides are TGTGCCACCAGTGATTTGCAGTCGTCGTCCTACAATGAGCAGTTCTTC. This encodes CATSDLQSSSYNEQFF.

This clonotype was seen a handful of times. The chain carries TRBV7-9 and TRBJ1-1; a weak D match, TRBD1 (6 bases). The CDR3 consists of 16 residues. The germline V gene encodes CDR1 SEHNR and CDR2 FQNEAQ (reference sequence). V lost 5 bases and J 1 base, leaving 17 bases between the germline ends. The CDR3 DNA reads TGTGCCAGCAGCAACCCCTTCAGGGGAGGGAACACTGAAGCTTTCTTT. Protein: CASSNPFRGGNTEAFF.

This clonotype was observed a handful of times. The CDR3 nucleotides are TGCGCCAGCAGCCAAGAAAGGCTAGCGGGAGTCGGGGAGCTGTTTTTT. Protein product: CASSQERLAGVGELFF. This sequence joins TRBV4-1 and TRBJ2-2; TRBD2 agrees at 10 bases. Germline CDR1 is MGHRA and CDR2 is YSYEKL. The CDR3 is made up of 16 amino acids. V gave up 0 bases and J gave up 7 bases; unmatched junction bases: 5.

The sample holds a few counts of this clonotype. The CDR3 is CASSSLTSGSSYEQYF. The CDR3 DNA follows: TGTGCCAGCAGCTCTTTGACTAGCGGGAGCTCCTACGAGCAGTACTTC. The rearrangement links TRBV7-9 to TRBJ2-7; 12 bases line up with TRBD2. This CDR3 has 16 amino acids. The junction had 4 bases not matched to a gene; V was cut back by 4 bases and J by 0 bases. CDR1 SEHNR and CDR2 FQNEAQ come from the germline V gene (reference sequence).

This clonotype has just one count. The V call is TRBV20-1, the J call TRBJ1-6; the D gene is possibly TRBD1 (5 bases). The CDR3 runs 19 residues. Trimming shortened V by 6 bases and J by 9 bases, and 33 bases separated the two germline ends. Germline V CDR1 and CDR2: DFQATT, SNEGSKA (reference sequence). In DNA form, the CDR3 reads TGCAGTGCCGATCTTTATATGTTGGGGCCCGAGGGGCTACCTTCACCCCTCCACTTT. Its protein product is CSADLYMLGPEGLPSPLHF.

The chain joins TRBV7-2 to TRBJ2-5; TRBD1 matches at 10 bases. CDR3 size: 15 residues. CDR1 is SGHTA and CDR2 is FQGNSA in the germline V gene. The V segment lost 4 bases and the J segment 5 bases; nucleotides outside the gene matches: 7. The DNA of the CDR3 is TGTGCCAGCAGCTCCCAGACAGGGGGCGAGGAGACCCAGTACTTC. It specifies CASSSQTGGEETQYF.

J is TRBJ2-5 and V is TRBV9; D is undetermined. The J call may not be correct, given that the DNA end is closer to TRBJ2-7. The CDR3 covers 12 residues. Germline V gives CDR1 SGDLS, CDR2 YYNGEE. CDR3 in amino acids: CASSPETGEQYF. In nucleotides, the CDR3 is TGTGCCAGCAGCCCAGAGACTGGCGAGCAGTACTTC.

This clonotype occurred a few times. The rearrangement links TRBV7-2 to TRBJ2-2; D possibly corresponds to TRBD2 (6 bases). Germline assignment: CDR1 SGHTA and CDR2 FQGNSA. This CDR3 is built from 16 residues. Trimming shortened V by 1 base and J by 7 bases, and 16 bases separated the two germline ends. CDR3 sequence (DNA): TGTGCCAGCAGCTTAGTCACTCGTGGGAGGTTCGGGGAGCTGTTTTTT. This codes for CASSLVTRGRFGELFF.

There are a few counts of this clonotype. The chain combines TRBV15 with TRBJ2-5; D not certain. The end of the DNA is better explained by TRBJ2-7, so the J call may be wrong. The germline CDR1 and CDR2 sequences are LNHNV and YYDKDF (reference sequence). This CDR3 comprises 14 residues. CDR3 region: CATSRVEAVSEQYF. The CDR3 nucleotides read TGTGCCACCAGCAGAGTTGAGGCCGTGAGCGAGCAGTACTTC.

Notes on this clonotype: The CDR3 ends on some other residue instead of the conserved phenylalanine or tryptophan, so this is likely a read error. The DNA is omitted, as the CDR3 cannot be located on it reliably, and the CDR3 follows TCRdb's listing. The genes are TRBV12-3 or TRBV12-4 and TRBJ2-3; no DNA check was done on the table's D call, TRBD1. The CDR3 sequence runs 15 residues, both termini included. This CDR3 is CASSLYGGGADTQYS.

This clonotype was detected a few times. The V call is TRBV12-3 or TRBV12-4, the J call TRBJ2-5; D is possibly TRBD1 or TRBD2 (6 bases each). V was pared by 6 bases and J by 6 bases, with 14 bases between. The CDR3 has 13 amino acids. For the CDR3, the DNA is TGTGCCAGCAGCCCGGGGGCCGGGCAGACCCAGTACTTC. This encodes CASSPGAGQTQYF.

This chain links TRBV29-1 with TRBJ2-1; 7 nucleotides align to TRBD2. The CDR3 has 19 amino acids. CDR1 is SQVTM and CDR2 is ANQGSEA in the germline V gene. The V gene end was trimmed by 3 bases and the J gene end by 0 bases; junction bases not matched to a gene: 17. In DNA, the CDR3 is TGCAGCGTTGACAGGCCTGGCCTAGCGGACCTCAGCTCCTACAATGAGCAGTTCTTC. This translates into CSVDRPGLADLSSYNEQFF.

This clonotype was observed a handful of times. The CDR3 sequence: CASSIGDARYGYTF. CDR3 DNA: TGTGCCAGCAGTATCGGGGACGCGCGCTATGGCTACACCTTC. V and J are TRBV12-3 or TRBV12-4 and TRBJ1-2, with D perhaps matching TRBD1 (5 bases). V was trimmed by 5 bases and J by 4 bases, leaving 14 bases between them. The CDR3 spans 14 residues.

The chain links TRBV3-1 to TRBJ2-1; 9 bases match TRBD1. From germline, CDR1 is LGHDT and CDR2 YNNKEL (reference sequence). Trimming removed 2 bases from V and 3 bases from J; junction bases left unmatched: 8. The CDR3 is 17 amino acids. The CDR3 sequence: CASSQTAGTGFYNEQFF. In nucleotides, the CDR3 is TGTGCCAGCAGCCAAACCGCCGGGACAGGGTTCTACAATGAGCAGTTCTTC.

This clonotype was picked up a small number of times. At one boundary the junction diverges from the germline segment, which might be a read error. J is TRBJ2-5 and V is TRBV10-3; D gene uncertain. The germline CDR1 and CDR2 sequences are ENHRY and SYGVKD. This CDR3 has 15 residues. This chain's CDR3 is CAIRGNLEFGETLYF. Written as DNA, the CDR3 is TGTGCCATCAGGGGTAACTTAGAATTCGGAGAGACCCTGTACTTC.

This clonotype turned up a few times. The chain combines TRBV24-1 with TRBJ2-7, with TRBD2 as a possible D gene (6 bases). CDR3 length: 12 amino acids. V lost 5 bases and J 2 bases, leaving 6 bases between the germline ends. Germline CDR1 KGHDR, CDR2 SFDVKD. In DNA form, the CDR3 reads TGTGCCACCAGTGCGGGGGCCTACGAGCAGTACTTC. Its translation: CATSAGAYEQYF.

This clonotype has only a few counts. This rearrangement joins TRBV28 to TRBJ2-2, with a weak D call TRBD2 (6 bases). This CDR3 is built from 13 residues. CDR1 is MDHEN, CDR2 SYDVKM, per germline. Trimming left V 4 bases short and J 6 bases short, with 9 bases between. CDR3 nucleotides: TGTGCCAGCAGTTGGAGGGACCCCGGGGAGCTGTTTTTT. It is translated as CASSWRDPGELFF.

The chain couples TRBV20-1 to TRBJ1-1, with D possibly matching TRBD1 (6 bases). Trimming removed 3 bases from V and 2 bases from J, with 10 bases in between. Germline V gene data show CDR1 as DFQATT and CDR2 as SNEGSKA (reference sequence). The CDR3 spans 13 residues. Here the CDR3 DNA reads TGCAGTGCTAGTTGGGACACCAACACTGAAGCTTTCTTT. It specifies CSASWDTNTEAFF.

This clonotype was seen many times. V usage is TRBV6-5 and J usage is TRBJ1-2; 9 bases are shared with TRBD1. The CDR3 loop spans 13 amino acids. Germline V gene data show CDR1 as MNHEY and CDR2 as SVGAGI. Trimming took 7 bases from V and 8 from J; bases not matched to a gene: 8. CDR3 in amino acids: CASKFLGTGGYTF. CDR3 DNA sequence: TGTGCCAGCAAGTTTTTAGGGACAGGGGGCTACACCTTC.

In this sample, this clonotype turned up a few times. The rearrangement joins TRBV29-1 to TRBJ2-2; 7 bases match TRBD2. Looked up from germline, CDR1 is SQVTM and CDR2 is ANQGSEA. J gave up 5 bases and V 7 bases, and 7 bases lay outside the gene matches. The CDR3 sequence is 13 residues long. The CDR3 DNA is TGCAGCGGGGAGGGACTGAATACCGGGGAGCTGTTTTTT. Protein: CSGEGLNTGELFF.

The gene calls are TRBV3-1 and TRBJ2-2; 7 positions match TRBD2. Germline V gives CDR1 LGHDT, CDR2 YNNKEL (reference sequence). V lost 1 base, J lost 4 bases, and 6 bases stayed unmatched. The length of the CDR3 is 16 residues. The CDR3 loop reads CASSQVLRESTGELFF. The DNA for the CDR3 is TGTGCCAGCAGCCAAGTCTTGCGGGAGAGCACCGGGGAGCTGTTTTTT. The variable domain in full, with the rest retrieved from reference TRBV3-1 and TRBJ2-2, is DTAVSQTPKYLVTQMGNDKSIKCEQNLGHDTMYWYKQDSKKFLKIMFSYNNKELIINETVPNRFSPKSPDKAHLNLHINSLELGDSAVYFCASSQVLRESTGELFFGEGSRLTVL.

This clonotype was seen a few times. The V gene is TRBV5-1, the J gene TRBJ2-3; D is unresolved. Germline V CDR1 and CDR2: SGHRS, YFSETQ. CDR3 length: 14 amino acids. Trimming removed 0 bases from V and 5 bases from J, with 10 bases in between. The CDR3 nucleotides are TGCGCCAGCAGCTTGGGCTCCCTCGAAGATACGCAGTATTTT. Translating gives CASSLGSLEDTQYF.

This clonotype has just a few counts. The CDR3 coding sequence is TGTGCCAGCAGGACAGGGCATGAGCAGTTCTTC. Its translation: CASRTGHEQFF. The chain joins TRBV25-1 to TRBJ2-1; TRBD1 aligns across 7 bases. CDR1 MGHDK and CDR2 SYGVNS come from the germline V gene. The V and J ends lost 6 bases and 8 bases, in that order; junction bases with no gene match: 1. This CDR3 is built from 11 residues.